The rows below give T cell receptor beta chains drawn from one sample of a study of T cells in Graves' hyperthyroidism and ophthalmopathy. MiXCR was run by TCRdb on the multiplex PCR reads, yielding one entry per CDR3 protein. The sample has about 53,000 distinct CDR3 sequences, about 49% seen once. Sample: blood. The receptors originated from a woman in her 30s with Graves' ophthalmopathy. The CDR3 runs from the conserved cysteine through the conserved F or W. The D gene is left open where the match is weak. Size values are once, few and many counts, or a class for expanded clones, and some rows have none.

TRBJ1-1 NA TRBV20-1 NA TGCAGTGCTTTTGAAGGGACTGAAGCTTTCTTT CSAFEGTEAFF
TRBJ2-7 NA TRBV2 medium-sized TGTGCCAGCAGTGTCTACGACGAGCAGTACTTC CASSVYDEQYF
TRBJ1-1 NA TRBV3-1 NA TGTGCCAGCAGCCAAGTCCGGGGACGCGGTACTGAAGCTTTCTTT CASSQVRGRGTEAFF
TRBJ1-5 TRBD1 TRBV5-4 many TGTGCCAGCAGCGCAGAACCACAGGGGCAACAGCCCCAGCATTTT CASSAEPQGQQPQHF
TRBJ2-1 TRBD2 TRBV7-3 many TGTGCCAGCAGGCCCTCGGGACTAGCGGGACTCAGTGAGCAGTTCTTC CASRPSGLAGLSEQFF
TRBJ2-2 NA TRBV27 many TGTGCCAGCAGTTTGTACGGGGAGCTGTTTTTT CASSLYGELFF
TRBJ2-7 NA TRBV9 many TGTGCCAGCAGCGTAGGAGTCGGGACCTACGAGCAGTACTTC CASSVGVGTYEQYF
TRBJ2-2 TRBD2 TRBV25-1 NA TGTGCCAGCAGTGCACCGGGACTAGCGGCCGGGGAGCTGTTTTTT CASSAPGLAAGELFF
TRBJ2-7 NA TRBV12-3/TRBV12-4 many TGTGCCAGCAGTTTAGAAGCGGATTACTACGAGCAGTACTTC CASSLEADYYEQYF
TRBJ2-1 NA TRBV5-5 many TGTGCCAGCAGCACCCGACAGATCTCCTACAATGAGCAGTTCTTC CASSTRQISYNEQFF
TRBJ1-5 TRBD1 TRBV2 NA TGTGCCAGCAGAGGGGACAGGGGAGCAGGGCAGCCCCAGCATTTT CASRGDRGAGQPQHF
TRBJ1-1 NA TRBV5-6 NA TGTGCCAGCAGCTTGGGACCGCTGGACGGCACTGAAGCTTTCTTT CASSLGPLDGTEAFF
TRBJ2-7 TRBD2 TRBV6-1 once TGTGCCAGCAGCTCAATTAGCGGGAGGGGCACCGGGGAGCTGTACTTC CASSSISGRGTGELYF
TRBJ2-7 NA TRBV7-3 many TGTGCCAGCAGCTTATCGGCGGCAAGCTACGAGCAGTACTTC CASSLSAASYEQYF
TRBJ2-7 NA TRBV9 many TGTGCCAGCAGCGTAGGGGGGGTAGGCAGCGGTGAGCAGTACTTC CASSVGGVGSGEQYF
TRBJ2-3 NA TRBV6-6 many TGTGCCAGCAGTTACCAGACTCGAAGCACAGATACGCAGTATTTT CASSYQTRSTDTQYF
TRBJ1-4 TRBD1 TRBV14 NA TGTGCCAGCAGCCAATTGCGACAGGGGGCGCGGGAAAAACTGTTTTTT CASSQLRQGAREKLFF
TRBJ1-2 TRBD1 TRBV6-4 NA TGTGCCAGCAGCGCAGGGTTTTGGACAGGGACAACCTTC CASSAGFWTGTTF
TRBJ1-5 NA TRBV20-1 NA TGCAGTGCTACTCGGGCTGGCGGGGCCACCAATAGAAATCAGCCCCAGCATTTT CSATRAGGATNRNQPQHF
TRBJ2-1 TRBD2 TRBV19 NA TGTGCCAGTAGAGGACTAGACAATGAGCAGTTCTTC CASRGLDNEQFF
TRBJ2-7 NA TRBV30 many TGTGCCTGGAGTGTAGGCTTTTCCGAGCAGTACTTC CAWSVGFSEQYF
TRBJ1-1 NA TRBV2 many TGTGCCAGCAGCGCTCCGGGGGGGCCAGGGTCTGAAGCTTTCTTT CASSAPGGPGSEAFF
TRBJ2-7 NA TRBV28 few TGTGCCAGCAGTTTAGTTGTAGTTAAGGGGTCCTACGAGCAGTACTTC CASSLVVVKGSYEQYF
TRBJ2-7 TRBD1 TRBV6-6 NA TGTGCCAGCAGTGATGGACAGGGGGCCGAGCAGTACTTC CASSDGQGAEQYF
TRBJ1-1 TRBD1 TRBV29-1 many TGCAGCGGATCTGCAGCGTATTCCAGGACAGGAGGAGCAGCTTTCTTT CSGSAAYSRTGGAAFF
TRBJ2-7 NA TRBV6-1 many TGTGCCAGCAGTGAAGTGGCAGGCCCGTGGGAGCAGTACTTC CASSEVAGPWEQYF
TRBJ1-1 NA TRBV12-3/TRBV12-4 many TGTGCCAGCAGTCCCGACAGGCGAGACACTGAAGCTTTCTTT CASSPDRRDTEAFF
TRBJ1-4 NA TRBV20-1 NA TGCAGTGCTAAAGGGCAGCTTAATGAAAAACTGTTTTTT CSAKGQLNEKLFF
TRBJ1-6 TRBD1 TRBV19 NA TGTGCCAGTAGTAAAAACCGGGACAGGGTTCCCCCCTTCCACTTT CASSKNRDRVPPFHF
TRBJ1-4 NA TRBV2 many TGTGCCAGCAGATTGAGGGGGGACGTCGTTAATGAAAAACTGTTTTTT CASRLRGDVVNEKLFF